The 3 T cell receptor beta chains below come from one sample, sequenced in a study of shared clonotypes between healthy human individuals. TCRdb's copy holds only in-frame clones and misses some; the assay was immunoSEQ multiplex PCR. The table records approximately 2.5 million clones, about 92% of them present only once. Sequenced material: naive CD4+ T cells sorted from blood. The subset was: CD45RA+ positively selected. These receptors all stem from a man aged 18 to 29 in good health.

The chain has TRBV5-1 and TRBJ1-1; D gene uncertain. Trimming pared 0 bases from V and 4 bases from J, leaving 16 bases between. CDR3 length: 16 residues. Per the germline V gene, CDR1 is SGHRS and CDR2 is YFSETQ. CDR3 region: CASSLGWAAWGTEAFF. The CDR3 DNA follows: TGCGCCAGCAGCTTGGGCTGGGCCGCCTGGGGCACTGAAGCTTTCTTT.

The rearrangement joins TRBV6-6 to TRBJ1-2; D may be TRBD1 (5 bases). V lost 6 bases, J lost 4 bases, and 12 bases lay in between. The CDR3 spans 13 residues. Germline CDR1 is MNHNY and CDR2 is SVGAGI (reference sequence). The CDR3 region is CASRFGGGYGYTF. As DNA, the CDR3 is TGTGCCAGCAGATTCGGGGGGGGCTATGGCTACACCTTC.

The CDR3 DNA reads TGTGCCAGTAAGACCGGGGACCTAGCCAAAAACATTCAGTACTTC. Encoded protein: CASKTGDLAKNIQYF. This rearrangement joins TRBV28 to TRBJ2-4; D is possibly TRBD1 or TRBD2 (5 bases each). CDR1 is MDHEN and CDR2 is SYDVKM in the germline V gene. The CDR3 is made up of 15 amino acids. V was shortened by 9 bases and J by 0 bases, with 15 bases between the two germline ends.